A single sample gave rise to the 10 T cell receptor beta chains below, sequenced in a study of blood T cell repertoires in COVID-19. Measured with immunoSEQ multiplex PCR; TCRdb has only the in-frame clones, and not every one. Altogether about 300,000 clones are present, about nine tenths being singletons, with the ten largest covering over 1.5%. The sequenced material came from peripheral blood. The receptors here all came from a woman between 25 and 40 years old with COVID-19, enrolled during active disease.

This clone was observed a handful of times. The CDR3 loop is CASSRTSGGAYNEQFF. As DNA, the CDR3 is TGTGCCAGCAGTCGTACTAGCGGGGGGGCCTACAATGAGCAGTTCTTC. V is TRBV6-6 and J is TRBJ2-1; TRBD2 aligns across 13 bases. This CDR3 contains 16 residues. V shed 5 bases and J 2 bases; nucleotides not matched to a gene: 3. Germline lookup yields CDR1 MNHNY and CDR2 SVGAGI (reference sequence).

J is TRBJ2-1 and V is TRBV28; D is ambiguous. Trimming cost V 6 bases and J 10 bases, with 16 bases left between them. From germline, CDR1 is MDHEN and CDR2 SYDVKM. The CDR3 is 13 amino acids. CDR3 in amino acids: CASRPTSMLEQFF. CDR3 sequence (DNA): TGTGCCAGCAGACCTACCTCAATGTTGGAGCAGTTCTTC.

This chain joins TRBV7-9 and TRBJ1-1; 8 nucleotides match TRBD1. Germline V gene lookup returns CDR1 SEHNR and CDR2 FQNEAQ (reference sequence). This CDR3 is 14 amino acids long. Trimming took 5 bases from V and 4 from J; bases not matched to a gene: 6. CDR3 region: CASSARDRSTEAFF. CDR3 sequence (DNA): TGTGCCAGCAGCGCCCGGGACAGGAGCACTGAAGCTTTCTTT.

This chain connects TRBV7-2 to TRBJ1-5; D is ambiguous. V gave up 3 bases and J gave up 6 bases, with 9 bases separating them. Per germline, CDR1 SGHTA and CDR2 FQGNSA. The CDR3 is 13 residues long. CDR3 loop: CASSFRRGQPQHF. The CDR3, as DNA: TGTGCCAGCAGCTTCCGTCGAGGTCAGCCCCAGCATTTT.

The V call is TRBV14, the J call TRBJ1-5; no clear D gene. Per germline, CDR1 SGHDN and CDR2 FVKESK. With 3 bases removed from V and 9 bases from J, the gap between germline ends came to 12 bases. The CDR3 covers 13 residues. The CDR3 here is CASSQQQGGPQHF. The CDR3 DNA reads as TGTGCCAGCAGCCAGCAACAAGGAGGGCCCCAGCATTTT.

CDR3 protein: CASSSLRGPYGYTF. DNA for the CDR3: TGTGCCAGCAGCTCCCTACGGGGTCCTTATGGCTACACCTTC. The rearrangement uses TRBV7-9 and TRBJ1-2; no reliable D call. Germline V CDR1 and CDR2: SEHNR, FQNEAQ (reference sequence). The CDR3 extends over 14 amino acids. With 4 bases removed from V and 5 bases from J, the gap between germline ends came to 14 bases.

The chain has TRBV5-1 and TRBJ2-1, with 10 bases matching TRBD2. J gave up 7 bases and V 0 bases, and 7 bases lay outside the gene matches. CDR1 and CDR2 from the germline V gene are SGHRS and YFSETQ. This CDR3 has 16 amino acids. Here the CDR3 DNA reads TGCGCCAGCAGCTTGGCCGATAGCGGGGGGTCGAATGAGCAGTTCTTC. Its translation is CASSLADSGGSNEQFF. Filled out from reference TRBV5-1 and TRBJ2-1, the complete variable domain reads KAGVTQTPRYLIKTRGQQVTLSCSPISGHRSVSWYQQTPGQGLQFLFEYFSETQRNKGNFPGRFSGRQFSNSRSEMNVSTLELGDSALYLCASSLADSGGSNEQFFGPGTRLTVL.

This chain links TRBV15 with TRBJ2-5; 7 bases are shared with TRBD2. Germline CDR1 LNHNV, CDR2 YYDKDF (reference sequence). The length of the CDR3 is 15 residues. J gave up 5 bases and V 6 bases, and 12 bases lay outside the gene matches. CDR3 sequence (DNA): TGTGCCACCAGGGGGGGTAGCGGGCGCGGGGAGACCCAGTACTTC. It yields the protein CATRGGSGRGETQYF.

This clone was counted a single time. This sequence joins TRBV15 and TRBJ1-1, with D hard to call. Trimming removed 5 bases at V and 4 bases at J, with 11 bases between. The CDR3 covers 13 residues. CDR1 and CDR2 from the germline V gene are LNHNV and YYDKDF (reference sequence). CDR3 sequence: CATSFGKFTEAFF. The CDR3, as DNA: TGTGCCACCAGCTTCGGGAAGTTCACTGAAGCTTTCTTT.

This clone was detected a few times. The rearrangement uses TRBV28 and TRBJ2-7; 11 positions agree with TRBD2. Trimming removed 7 bases from V and 7 bases from J; junction bases left unmatched: 15. The CDR3 contains 16 residues. Germline assignment: CDR1 MDHEN and CDR2 SYDVKM. CDR3 protein: CASTGGRGLAAREQYV. In DNA, the CDR3 is TGTGCCAGCACAGGGGGGAGGGGACTAGCGGCCAGGGAGCAGTACGTC.